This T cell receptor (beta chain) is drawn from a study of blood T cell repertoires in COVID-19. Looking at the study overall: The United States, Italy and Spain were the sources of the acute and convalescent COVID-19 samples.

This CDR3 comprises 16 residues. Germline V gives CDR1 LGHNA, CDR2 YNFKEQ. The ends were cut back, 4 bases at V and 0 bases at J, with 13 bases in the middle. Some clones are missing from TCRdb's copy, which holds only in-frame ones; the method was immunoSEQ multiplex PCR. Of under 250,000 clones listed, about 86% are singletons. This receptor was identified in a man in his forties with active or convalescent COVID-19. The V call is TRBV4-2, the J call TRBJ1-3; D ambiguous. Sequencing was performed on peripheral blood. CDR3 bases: TGTGCCAGCAGCCCCGGTGGAGGGTCCTCTGGAAACACCATATATTTT. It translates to CASSPGGGSSGNTIYF.